The T cell receptor (beta chain) described here comes from a study of technical replicates of blood from a few donors. Measured with immunoSEQ multiplex PCR; TCRdb has only the in-frame clones, and not every one. The sample consists of roughly 72,000 clones, 85% to 95% of them appearing once. Germline V lookup: CDR1 GTSNPN, CDR2 SVGIG (reference sequence). V lost 2 bases to trimming and J lost 5 bases; unmatched junction nucleotides: 8. The CDR3 consists of 14 residues. Sequencing was performed on T cells isolated from PBMCs. The origin of this receptor is a human donor in good health. The chain recombines TRBV30 with TRBJ2-5, with 7 bases matching TRBD2. CDR3 nucleotide sequence: TGTGCCTGGAGTACCGGGACTATGGGGGAGACCCAGTACTTC. Amino acid sequence: CAWSTGTMGETQYF.